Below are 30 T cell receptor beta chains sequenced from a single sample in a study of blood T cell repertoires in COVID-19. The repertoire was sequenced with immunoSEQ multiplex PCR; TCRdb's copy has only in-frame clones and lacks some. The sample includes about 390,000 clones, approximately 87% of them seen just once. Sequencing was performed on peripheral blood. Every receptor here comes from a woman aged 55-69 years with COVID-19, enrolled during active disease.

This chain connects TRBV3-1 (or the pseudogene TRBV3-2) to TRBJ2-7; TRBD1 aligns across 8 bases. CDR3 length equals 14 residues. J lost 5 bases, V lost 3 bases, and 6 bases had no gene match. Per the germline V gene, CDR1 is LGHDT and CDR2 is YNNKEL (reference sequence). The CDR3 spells CASSHRDRHDEQYF. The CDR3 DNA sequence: TGTGCCAGCAGCCATCGGGACAGGCATGACGAGCAGTACTTC.

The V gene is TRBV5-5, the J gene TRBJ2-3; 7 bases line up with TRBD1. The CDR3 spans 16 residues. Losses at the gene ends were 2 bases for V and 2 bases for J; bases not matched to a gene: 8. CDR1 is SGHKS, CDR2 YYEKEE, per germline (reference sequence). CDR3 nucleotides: TGTGCCAGCAGCTTCGGACAGGCGACATCCACAGATACGCAGTATTTT. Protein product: CASSFGQATSTDTQYF.

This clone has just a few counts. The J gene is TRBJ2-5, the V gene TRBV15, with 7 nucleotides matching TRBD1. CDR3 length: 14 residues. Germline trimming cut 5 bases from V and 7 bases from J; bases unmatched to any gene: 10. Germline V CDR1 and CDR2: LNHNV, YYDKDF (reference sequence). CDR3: CATSAGQEGGTQYF. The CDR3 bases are TGTGCCACCAGCGCAGGACAGGAAGGGGGGACCCAGTACTTC.

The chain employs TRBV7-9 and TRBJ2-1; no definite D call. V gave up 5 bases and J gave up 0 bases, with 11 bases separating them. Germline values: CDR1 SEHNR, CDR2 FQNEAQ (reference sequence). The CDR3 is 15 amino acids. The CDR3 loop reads CASSPPSSSYNEQFF. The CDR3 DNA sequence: TGTGCCAGCAGCCCCCCTTCTAGCTCCTACAATGAGCAGTTCTTC.

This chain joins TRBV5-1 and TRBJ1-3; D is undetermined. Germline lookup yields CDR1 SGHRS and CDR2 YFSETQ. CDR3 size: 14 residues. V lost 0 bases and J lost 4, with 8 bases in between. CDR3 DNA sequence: TGCGCCAGCAGCTTGGGTCACGGGGGAAACACCATATATTTT. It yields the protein CASSLGHGGNTIYF. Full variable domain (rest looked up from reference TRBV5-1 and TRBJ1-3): KAGVTQTPRYLIKTRGQQVTLSCSPISGHRSVSWYQQTPGQGLQFLFEYFSETQRNKGNFPGRFSGRQFSNSRSEMNVSTLELGDSALYLCASSLGHGGNTIYFGEGSWLTVV.

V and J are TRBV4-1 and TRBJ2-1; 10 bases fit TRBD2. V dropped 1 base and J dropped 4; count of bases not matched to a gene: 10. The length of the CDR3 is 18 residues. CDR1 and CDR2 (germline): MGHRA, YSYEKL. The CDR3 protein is CASSQGPPGLARYNEQFF. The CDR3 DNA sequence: TGCGCCAGCAGCCAAGGGCCACCGGGACTAGCGAGGTACAATGAGCAGTTCTTC.

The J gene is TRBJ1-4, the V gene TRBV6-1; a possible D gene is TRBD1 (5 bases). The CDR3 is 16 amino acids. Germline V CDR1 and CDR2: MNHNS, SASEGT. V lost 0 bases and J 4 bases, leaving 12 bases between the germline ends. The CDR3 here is CASSEAGVGFNEKLFF. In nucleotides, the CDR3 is TGTGCCAGCAGTGAAGCAGGGGTAGGGTTTAATGAAAAACTGTTTTTT.

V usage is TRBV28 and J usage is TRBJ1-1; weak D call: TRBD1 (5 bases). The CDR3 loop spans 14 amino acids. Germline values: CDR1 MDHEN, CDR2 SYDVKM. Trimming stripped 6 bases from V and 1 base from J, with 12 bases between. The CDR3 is CASSSGWRNTEAFF. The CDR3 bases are TGTGCCAGCAGCTCAGGGTGGCGGAACACTGAAGCTTTCTTT.

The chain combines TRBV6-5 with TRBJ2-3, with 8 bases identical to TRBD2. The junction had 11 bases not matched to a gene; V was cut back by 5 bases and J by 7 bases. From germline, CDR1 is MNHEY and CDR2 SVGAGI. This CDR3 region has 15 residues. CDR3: CASSIRGGGRNTQYF. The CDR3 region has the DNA TGTGCCAGCAGTATTCGGGGGGGCGGAAGAAATACGCAGTATTTT.

CDR3 DNA: TGTGCCAGCAGCTTAGGGGGGACAGTTAGTAACTATGGCTACACCTTC. Protein: CASSLGGTVSNYGYTF. The rearrangement links TRBV7-8 to TRBJ1-2; 7 bases match TRBD1. The V segment lost 1 base and the J segment 1 base; nucleotides outside the gene matches: 6. This CDR3 is built from 16 residues. Germline loops: CDR1 SGHVS, CDR2 FQNEAQ.

CDR3 amino acids: CASSPGATGELFF. As DNA, the CDR3 is TGCGCCAGCAGCCCAGGGGCCACCGGGGAGCTGTTTTTT. V is TRBV5-1 and J is TRBJ2-2; D is possibly TRBD1 (6 bases). The germline V gene has CDR1 SGHRS and CDR2 YFSETQ. V was pared by 4 bases and J by 4 bases, with 8 bases between. CDR3 size: 13 residues.

CDR3 sequence (DNA): TGTGCCAGCAGCTTAGACCGGACATCCGGTACTGAAGCTTTCTTT. Translation: CASSLDRTSGTEAFF. V is TRBV11-2 and J is TRBJ1-1, with D perhaps matching TRBD1 (5 bases). CDR1 is SGHAT, CDR2 FQNNGV, per germline. Trimming removed 0 bases at V and 5 bases at J, with 13 bases between. The CDR3 length is 15 residues. The complete variable domain, with remaining parts taken from reference TRBV11-2 and TRBJ1-1, reads EAGVAQSPRYKIIEKRQSVAFWCNPISGHATLYWYQQILGQGPKLLIQFQNNGVVDDSQLPKDRFSAERLKGVDSTLKIQPAKLEDSAVYLCASSLDRTSGTEAFFGQGTRLTVV.

In DNA form, the CDR3 reads TGTGCCAGTAGGCCGGACTACCTGGTCACAGATACGCAGTATTTT. Translating gives CASRPDYLVTDTQYF. This sequence joins TRBV19 and TRBJ2-3; D might be TRBD2 (6 bases). V dropped 6 bases and J dropped 2 bases, with 15 bases sitting between them. CDR3 size: 15 residues. The germline V gene has CDR1 LNHDA and CDR2 SQIVND (reference sequence).

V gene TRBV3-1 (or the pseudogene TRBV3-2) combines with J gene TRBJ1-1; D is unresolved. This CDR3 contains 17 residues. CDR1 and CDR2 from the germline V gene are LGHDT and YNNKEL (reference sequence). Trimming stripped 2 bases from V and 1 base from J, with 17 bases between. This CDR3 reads CASSQTDLGWGNTEAFF. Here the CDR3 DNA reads TGTGCCAGCAGCCAAACGGACTTGGGGTGGGGGAACACTGAAGCTTTCTTT.

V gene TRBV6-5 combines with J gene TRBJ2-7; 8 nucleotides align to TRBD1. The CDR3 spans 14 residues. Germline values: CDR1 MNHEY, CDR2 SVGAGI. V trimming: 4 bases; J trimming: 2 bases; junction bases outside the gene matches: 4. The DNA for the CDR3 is TGTGCCAGCAGTTTCAACAGGGGGACCTACGAGCAGTACTTC. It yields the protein CASSFNRGTYEQYF.

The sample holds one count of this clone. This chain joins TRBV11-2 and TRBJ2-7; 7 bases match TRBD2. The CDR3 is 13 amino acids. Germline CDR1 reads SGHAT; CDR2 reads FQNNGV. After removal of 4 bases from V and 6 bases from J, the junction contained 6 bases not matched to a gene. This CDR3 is CASSSRTSPEQYF. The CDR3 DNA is TGTGCCAGCAGCTCCCGGACTAGTCCCGAGCAGTACTTC.

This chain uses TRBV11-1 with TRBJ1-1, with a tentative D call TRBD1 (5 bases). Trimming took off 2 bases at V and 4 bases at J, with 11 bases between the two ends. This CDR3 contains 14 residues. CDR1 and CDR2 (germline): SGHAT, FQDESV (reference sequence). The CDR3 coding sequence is TGTGCCAGCAGCTTATCGGATCAGGGCACTGAAGCTTTCTTT. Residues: CASSLSDQGTEAFF.

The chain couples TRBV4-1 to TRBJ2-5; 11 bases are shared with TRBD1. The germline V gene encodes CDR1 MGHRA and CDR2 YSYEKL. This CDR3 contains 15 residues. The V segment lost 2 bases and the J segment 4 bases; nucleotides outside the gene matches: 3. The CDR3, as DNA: TGCGCCAGCAGCCAACCAGGACAGGGGGCAGAGACCCAGTACTTC. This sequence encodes CASSQPGQGAETQYF.

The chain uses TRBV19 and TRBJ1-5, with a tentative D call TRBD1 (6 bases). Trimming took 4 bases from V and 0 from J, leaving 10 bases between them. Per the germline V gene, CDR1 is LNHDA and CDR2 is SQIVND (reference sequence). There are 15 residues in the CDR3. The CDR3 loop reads CASSNQGSSNQPQHF. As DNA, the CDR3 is TGTGCCAGTAGTAATCAGGGGTCTAGCAATCAGCCCCAGCATTTT.

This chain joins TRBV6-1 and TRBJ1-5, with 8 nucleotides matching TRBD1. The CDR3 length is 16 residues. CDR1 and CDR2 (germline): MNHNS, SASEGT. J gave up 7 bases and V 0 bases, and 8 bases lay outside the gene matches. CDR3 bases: TGTGCCAGCAGTGAAGCCTGGACAGGGTTGCGCCAGCCCCAGCATTTT. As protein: CASSEAWTGLRQPQHF.

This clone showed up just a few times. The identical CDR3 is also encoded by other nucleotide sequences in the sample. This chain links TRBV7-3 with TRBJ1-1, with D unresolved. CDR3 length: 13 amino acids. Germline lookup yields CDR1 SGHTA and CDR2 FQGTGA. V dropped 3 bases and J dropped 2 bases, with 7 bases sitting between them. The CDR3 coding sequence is TGTGCCAGCAGCTTTGAGGGAAACACTGAAGCTTTCTTT. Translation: CASSFEGNTEAFF.

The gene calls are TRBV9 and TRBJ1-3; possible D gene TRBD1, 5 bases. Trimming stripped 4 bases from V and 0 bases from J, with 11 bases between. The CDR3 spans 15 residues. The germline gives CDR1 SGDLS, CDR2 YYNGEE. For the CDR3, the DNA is TGTGCCAGCAGCCCCACAGACAGCTCTGGAAACACCATATATTTT. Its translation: CASSPTDSSGNTIYF.

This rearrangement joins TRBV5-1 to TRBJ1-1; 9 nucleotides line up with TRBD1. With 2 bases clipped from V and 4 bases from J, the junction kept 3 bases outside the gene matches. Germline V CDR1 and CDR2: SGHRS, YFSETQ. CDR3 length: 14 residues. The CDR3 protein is CASSLETGGTEAFF. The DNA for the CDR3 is TGCGCCAGCAGCTTAGAGACAGGGGGCACTGAAGCTTTCTTT.

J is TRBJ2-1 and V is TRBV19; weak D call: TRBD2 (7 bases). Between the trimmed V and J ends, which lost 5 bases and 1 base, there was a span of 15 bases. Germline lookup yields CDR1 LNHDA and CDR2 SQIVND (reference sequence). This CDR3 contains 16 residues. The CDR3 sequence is CASSPGGGLSYNEQFF. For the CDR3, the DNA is TGTGCCAGTAGTCCTGGCGGGGGCCTATCCTACAATGAGCAGTTCTTC.

The CDR3 region is CASSLNGLDQETQYF. The DNA for the CDR3 is TGCGCCAGCAGCCTTAATGGACTAGACCAAGAGACCCAGTACTTC. The chain recombines TRBV5-1 with TRBJ2-5; 7 bases map to TRBD2. The junction had 6 bases not matched to a gene; V was cut back by 4 bases and J by 0 bases. CDR1 SGHRS and CDR2 YFSETQ come from the germline V gene. The CDR3 has 15 amino acids.

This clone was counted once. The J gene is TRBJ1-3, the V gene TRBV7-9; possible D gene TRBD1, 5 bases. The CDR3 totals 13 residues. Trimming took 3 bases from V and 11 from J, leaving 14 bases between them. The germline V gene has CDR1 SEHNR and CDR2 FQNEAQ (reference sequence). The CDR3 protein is CASSFGRRDAIYF. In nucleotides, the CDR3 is TGTGCCAGCAGCTTCGGCCGGAGGGACGCCATATATTTT.

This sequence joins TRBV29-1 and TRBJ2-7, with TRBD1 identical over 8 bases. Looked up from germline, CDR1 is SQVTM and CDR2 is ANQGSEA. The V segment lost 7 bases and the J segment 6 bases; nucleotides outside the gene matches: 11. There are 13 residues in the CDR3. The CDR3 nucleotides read TGCAGCGGTATCCGGGACAGGTTCTCCGAGCAGTACTTC. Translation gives CSGIRDRFSEQYF.

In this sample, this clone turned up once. CDR3 residues: CAISPLAGGPTDTQYF. The CDR3 DNA reads as TGTGCCATCAGTCCTTTAGCGGGGGGGCCTACAGATACGCAGTATTTT. The J gene is TRBJ2-3, the V gene TRBV10-3, with TRBD2 matching over 11 bases. Germline CDR1 reads ENHRY; CDR2 reads SYGVKD. The CDR3 is 16 residues long. J was trimmed by 3 bases and V by 5 bases; bases with no gene match: 7.

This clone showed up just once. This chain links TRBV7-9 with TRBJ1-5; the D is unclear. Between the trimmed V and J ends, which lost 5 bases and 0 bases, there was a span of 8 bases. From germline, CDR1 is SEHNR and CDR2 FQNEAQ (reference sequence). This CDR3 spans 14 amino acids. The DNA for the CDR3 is TGTGCCAGCAGCCAAAGCCATAGCAATCAGCCCCAGCATTTT. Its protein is CASSQSHSNQPQHF.

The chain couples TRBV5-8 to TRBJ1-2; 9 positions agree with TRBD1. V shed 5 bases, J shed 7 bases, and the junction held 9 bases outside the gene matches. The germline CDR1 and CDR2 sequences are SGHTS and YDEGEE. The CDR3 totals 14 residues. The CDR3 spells CASRLTGGKFGYTF. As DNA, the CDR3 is TGTGCCAGCAGGCTGACAGGGGGGAAGTTTGGCTACACCTTC.